A selection of T cell receptor beta chains follows, all from one sample in a study of neurological immune-mediated disorders. A single record per CDR3 protein comes from TCRdb applying MiXCR to the 5' RACE reads. The sample lists 45,000 to 65,000 distinct CDR3 sequences; roughly 7.7% were seen once. Sequencing was done on a sample of PBMCs. The receptors shown here come from a middle-aged woman in good health. Each CDR3 is given with its conserved first and last residue. Fields, in order: clone size, D gene, J gene, V gene, CDR3 DNA, CDR3 protein. D genes are given only for firm matches. Sizes are listed as once, few or many counts, or a class when the clone is expanded.

clone size: many
D gene: TRBD1
J gene: TRBJ2-7
V gene: TRBV12-3/TRBV12-4
CDR3 DNA: TGTGCCAGCAGTCCGGGACAGCCTTACGAGCAGTACTTC
CDR3 protein: CASSPGQPYEQYF

clone size: many
D gene: -
J gene: TRBJ2-1
V gene: TRBV20-1
CDR3 DNA: TGCAGTGCTAGTGAAGAGGTCGGGGATGAGCAGTTCTTC
CDR3 protein: CSASEEVGDEQFF

clone size: many
D gene: TRBD1
J gene: TRBJ1-6
V gene: TRBV27
CDR3 DNA: TGTGCCAGCAGGGTGGCAGGGGGCTTTGGTTCACCCCTCCACTTT
CDR3 protein: CASRVAGGFGSPLHF

clone size: few
D gene: -
J gene: TRBJ1-2
V gene: TRBV7-2
CDR3 DNA: TGTGCCAGCAGCTTGGAGGTTACGGGGGGCTACACCTTC
CDR3 protein: CASSLEVTGGYTF

clone size: many
D gene: TRBD2
J gene: TRBJ2-2
V gene: TRBV6-2/TRBV6-3
CDR3 DNA: TGTGCCAGCAGGCTAGGACTAGCGGGAGTTACCGGGGAGCTGTTTTTT
CDR3 protein: CASRLGLAGVTGELFF

clone size: many
D gene: -
J gene: TRBJ2-7
V gene: TRBV20-1
CDR3 DNA: TGCAGTGCTAGAGACCCGGAGGGGGCGCAGGACGAGCAGTACTTC
CDR3 protein: CSARDPEGAQDEQYF

clone size: many
D gene: TRBD2
J gene: TRBJ2-2
V gene: TRBV11-2
CDR3 DNA: TGTGCCAGCAGCCCCAGGGTAGCGGGGATGAACACCGGGGAGCTGTTTTTT
CDR3 protein: CASSPRVAGMNTGELFF

clone size: many
D gene: -
J gene: TRBJ2-4
V gene: TRBV4-1
CDR3 DNA: TGCGCCAGCAGCCCTGGATCCCGTCAGTACTTC
CDR3 protein: CASSPGSRQYF

clone size: many
D gene: -
J gene: TRBJ2-3
V gene: TRBV24-1
CDR3 DNA: TGTGCCACCAGTGATGCGGCAGAGGGGACCGATACGCAGTATTTT
CDR3 protein: CATSDAAEGTDTQYF

clone size: many
D gene: TRBD1
J gene: TRBJ1-1
V gene: TRBV20-1
CDR3 DNA: TGCAGTGCTAGAGGTTTCGGGACAGGGGGCATCGGGAACACTGAAGCTTTCTTT
CDR3 protein: CSARGFGTGGIGNTEAFF

clone size: few
D gene: -
J gene: TRBJ2-7
V gene: TRBV2
CDR3 DNA: TGTGCCAGCAGGGCGGCCTACGAGCAGTACTTC
CDR3 protein: CASRAAYEQYF

clone size: many
D gene: -
J gene: TRBJ2-3
V gene: TRBV29-1
CDR3 DNA: TGCAGCGATAAGCACGGGGGGCGAAGCACAGATACGCAGTATTTT
CDR3 protein: CSDKHGGRSTDTQYF